The 7 T cell receptor beta chains in this list originate from one sample, sequenced in a study of T-cell memory formation after mild COVID-19. TCRdb used MiXCR to reprocess the 5' RACE reads, holding one entry per CDR3 protein. The table includes under 600,000 distinct CDR3 sequences, 20% to 25% detected once. Specimen: PBMCs or a T cell subset sorted from them (not recorded which). These receptors were collected from an adult woman who had mild COVID-19 (a few samples of this study predate the infection). Cell type and time point are not known.

The sample holds a few counts of this clonotype. V gene TRBV7-9 combines with J gene TRBJ2-2, with D possibly matching TRBD2 (5 bases). The germline CDR1 and CDR2 sequences are SEHNR and FQNEAQ (reference sequence). The CDR3 runs 13 residues. Trimming left V 5 bases short and J 6 bases short, with 10 bases between. CDR3 sequence (DNA): TGTGCCAGCAGCCGTGTAGCGTCCGGGGAGCTGTTTTTT. This encodes CASSRVASGELFF.

The J gene is TRBJ1-1, the V gene TRBV5-1, with D unclear. The V gene's germline CDR1 is SGHRS and CDR2 YFSETQ. Trimming pared 4 bases from V and 2 bases from J, leaving 12 bases between. There are 14 residues in the CDR3. The CDR3 region has the DNA TGCGCCAGCAGCACCGACCCAAGAAACACTGAAGCTTTCTTT. This gives the protein CASSTDPRNTEAFF.

V and J are TRBV5-1 and TRBJ1-1; tentative D call: TRBD1 (5 bases). CDR1 is SGHRS, CDR2 YFSETQ, per germline. Trimming removed 3 bases at V and 7 bases at J, with 16 bases between. The length of the CDR3 is 14 residues. CDR3 residues: CASSYDDSTIEAFF. In DNA form, the CDR3 reads TGCGCCAGCAGCTACGACGACAGTACCATTGAAGCTTTCTTT.

The chain has TRBV7-9 and TRBJ1-5, with TRBD1 as a possible D gene (6 bases). Germline-derived CDR1 and CDR2 are SEHNR and FQNEAQ (reference sequence). This CDR3 has 12 amino acids. The ends were cut back, 6 bases at V and 9 bases at J, with 12 bases in the middle. CDR3 sequence reads: CASSYIGGPQHF. Written as DNA, the CDR3 is TGTGCCAGCAGTTACATAGGGGGGCCCCAGCATTTT. Full variable domain (outside the CDR3, taken from reference TRBV7-9 and TRBJ1-5): DTGVSQNPRHKITKRGQNVTFRCDPISEHNRLYWYRQTLGQGPEFLTYFQNEAQLEKSRLLSDRFSAERPKGSFSTLEIQRTEQGDSAMYLCASSYIGGPQHFGDGTRLSIL.

CDR3 sequence reads: CASTGAGEKGDTQYF. The CDR3 coding sequence is TGTGCCAGCACGGGGGCGGGAGAAAAGGGAGATACGCAGTATTTT. The rearrangement uses TRBV6-5 and TRBJ2-3, with a possible D match to TRBD2 (7 bases). The CDR3 runs to 15 residues. CDR1 and CDR2 (germline): MNHEY, SVGAGI. Trimming removed 7 bases from V and 5 bases from J, with 19 bases in between.

This clonotype was seen at least ten times. One end of the junction does not line up with germline, which may come from a read error. CDR3 sequence (DNA): TGTGCTAGCAGCTTAGGATTGGCGGGAGGGTATGAGCAGTTCTTC. Protein: CASSLGLAGGYEQFF. The rearrangement uses TRBV7-7 and TRBJ2-1; TRBD2 aligns across 9 bases. The CDR3 length is 15 residues. The V gene's germline CDR1 is SSHAT and CDR2 FNYEAQ (reference sequence).

This sequence joins TRBV29-1 and TRBJ2-2, with D uncertain. The germline gives CDR1 SQVTM, CDR2 ANQGSEA. This CDR3 spans 13 amino acids. Trimming cost V 5 bases and J 6 bases, with 13 bases left between them. In DNA, the CDR3 is TGCAGCGTTTTGAGGATGTCAGCCGGGGAGCTGTTTTTT. Its protein is CSVLRMSAGELFF.